The clone carrying this T cell receptor (beta chain) turned up a few times. The target antigen is unknown. TCRdb analysed the reads with MiXCR anew, one entry per CDR3 protein. The table lists some 100,000 distinct CDR3 sequences, about 22% of them singletons, with around 40% in the top ten. CDR1 and CDR2 (germline): SGDLS, YYNGEE. V shed 2 bases, J shed 3 bases, and the junction held 11 bases outside the gene matches. This CDR3 has 18 residues. The sample comes from a study of T cell repertoires in cytomegalovirus infection. Study-level information: Public signatures in TCR beta pointed to CMV infection and matching HLA type. Study-level results: Identification of carriers of CMV plus the relevant HLA was performed using cumulative public TCR beta family frequency. HLA-C-restricted TCR beta clonotypes specific for CMV led the ex vivo response.

V usage is TRBV9 and J usage is TRBJ1-2; 12 positions agree with TRBD1. This receptor was identified in a human donor in good health (CMV status not recorded). Some clones in this sample may be carry-over from other donors' samples. Source material: CD8+ T cells from PBMCs. The DNA for the CDR3 is TGTGCCAGCAGCGTCTCCGGGACAGGGGGCCTCCAGGACTATGGCTACACCTTC. This codes for CASSVSGTGGLQDYGYTF.